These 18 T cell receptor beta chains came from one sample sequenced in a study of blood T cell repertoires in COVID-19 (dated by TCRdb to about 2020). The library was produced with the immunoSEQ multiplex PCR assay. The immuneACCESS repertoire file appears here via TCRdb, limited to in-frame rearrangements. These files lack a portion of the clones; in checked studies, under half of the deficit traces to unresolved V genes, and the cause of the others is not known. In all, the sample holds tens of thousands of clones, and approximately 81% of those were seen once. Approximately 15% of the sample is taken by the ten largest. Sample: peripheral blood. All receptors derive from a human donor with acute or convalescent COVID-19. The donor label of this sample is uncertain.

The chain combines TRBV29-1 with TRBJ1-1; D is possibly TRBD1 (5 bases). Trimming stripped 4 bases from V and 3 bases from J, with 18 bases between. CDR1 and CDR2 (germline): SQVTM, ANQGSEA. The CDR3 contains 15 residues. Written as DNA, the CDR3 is TGCAGCGTTGGGGGCACCGGGTTAGGGGACACTGAAGCTTTCTTT. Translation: CSVGGTGLGDTEAFF.

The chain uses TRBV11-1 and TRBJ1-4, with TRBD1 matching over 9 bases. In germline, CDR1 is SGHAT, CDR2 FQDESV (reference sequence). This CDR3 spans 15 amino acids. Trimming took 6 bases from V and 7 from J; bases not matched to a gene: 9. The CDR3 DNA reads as TGTGCCAGCAGATCAACAGGGGGCGCTTCTGAAAAACTGTTTTTT. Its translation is CASRSTGGASEKLFF.

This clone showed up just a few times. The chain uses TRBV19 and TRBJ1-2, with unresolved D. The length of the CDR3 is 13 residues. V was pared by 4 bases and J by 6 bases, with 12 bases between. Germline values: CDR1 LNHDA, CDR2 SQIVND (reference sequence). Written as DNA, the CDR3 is TGTGCCAGTAGTACCGACAATCCTCATGGCTACACCTTC. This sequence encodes CASSTDNPHGYTF.

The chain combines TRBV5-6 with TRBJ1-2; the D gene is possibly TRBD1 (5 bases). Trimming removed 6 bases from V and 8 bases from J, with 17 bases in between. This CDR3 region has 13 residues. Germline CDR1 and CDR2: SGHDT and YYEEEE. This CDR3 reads CASTSGTGDGYTF. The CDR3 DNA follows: TGTGCCAGCACCTCCGGGACGGGGGACGGCTACACCTTC.

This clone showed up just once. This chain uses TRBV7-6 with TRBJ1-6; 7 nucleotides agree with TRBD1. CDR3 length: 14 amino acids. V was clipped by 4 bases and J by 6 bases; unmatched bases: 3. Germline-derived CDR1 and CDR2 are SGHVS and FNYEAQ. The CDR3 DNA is TGTGCCAGCAGCTCCCAGGGGGGTAATTCACCCCTCCACTTT. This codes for CASSSQGGNSPLHF.

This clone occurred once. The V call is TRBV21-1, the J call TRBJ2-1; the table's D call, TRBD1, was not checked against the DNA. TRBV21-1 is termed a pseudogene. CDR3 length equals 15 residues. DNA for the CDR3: TGTGCCAGCAGCAAGGAGACAGTCATTAGCAATGAGCAGTTCTTC. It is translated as CASSKETVISNEQFF.

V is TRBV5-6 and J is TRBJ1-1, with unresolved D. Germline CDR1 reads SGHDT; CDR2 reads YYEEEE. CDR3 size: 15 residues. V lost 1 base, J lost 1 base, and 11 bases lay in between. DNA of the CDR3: TGTGCCAGCAGCTTGTTGCCAGGTAGGAACACTGAAGCTTTCTTT. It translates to CASSLLPGRNTEAFF.

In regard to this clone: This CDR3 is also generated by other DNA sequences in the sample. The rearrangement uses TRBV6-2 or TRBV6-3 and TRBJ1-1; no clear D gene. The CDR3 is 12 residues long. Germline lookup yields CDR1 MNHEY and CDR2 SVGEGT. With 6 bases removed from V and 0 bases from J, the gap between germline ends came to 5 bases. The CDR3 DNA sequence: TGTGCCAGCAGCCTCATGAACACTGAAGCTTTCTTT. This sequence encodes CASSLMNTEAFF.

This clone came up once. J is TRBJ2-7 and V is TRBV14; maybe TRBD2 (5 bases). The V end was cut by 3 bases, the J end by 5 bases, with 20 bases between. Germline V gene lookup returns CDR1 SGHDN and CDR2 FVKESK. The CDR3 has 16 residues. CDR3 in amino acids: CASSHGEFWTRDEQYF. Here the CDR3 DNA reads TGTGCCAGCAGCCACGGGGAATTCTGGACGCGGGACGAGCAGTACTTC.

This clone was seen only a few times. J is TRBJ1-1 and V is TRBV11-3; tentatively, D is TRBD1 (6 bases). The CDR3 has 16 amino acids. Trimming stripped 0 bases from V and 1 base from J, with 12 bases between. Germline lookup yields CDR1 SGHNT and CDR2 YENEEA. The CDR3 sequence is CASSLDHGGKNTEAFF. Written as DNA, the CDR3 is TGTGCCAGCAGCTTAGATCATGGGGGCAAGAACACTGAAGCTTTCTTT.

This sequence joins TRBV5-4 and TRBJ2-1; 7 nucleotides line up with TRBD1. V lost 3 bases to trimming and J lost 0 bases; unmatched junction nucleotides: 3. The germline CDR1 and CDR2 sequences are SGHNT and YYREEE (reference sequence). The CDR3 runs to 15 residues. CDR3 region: CASSWGQPSYNEQFF. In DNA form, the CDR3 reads TGTGCCAGCAGCTGGGGACAGCCCTCCTACAATGAGCAGTTCTTC.

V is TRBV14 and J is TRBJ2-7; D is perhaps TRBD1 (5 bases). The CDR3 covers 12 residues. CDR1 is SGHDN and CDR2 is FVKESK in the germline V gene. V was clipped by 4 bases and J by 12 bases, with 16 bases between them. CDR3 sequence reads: CASSPLLAGLYF. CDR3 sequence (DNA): TGTGCCAGCAGCCCCCTCCTTGCAGGGTTGTACTTC.

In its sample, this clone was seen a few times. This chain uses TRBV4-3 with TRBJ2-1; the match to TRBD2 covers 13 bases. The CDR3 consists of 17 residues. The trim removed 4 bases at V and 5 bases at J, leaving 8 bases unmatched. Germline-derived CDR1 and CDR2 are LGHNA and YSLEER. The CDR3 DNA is TGCGCCAGCAGCCTTCGGACTAGCGGGAGAATTGACAATGAGCAGTTCTTC. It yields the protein CASSLRTSGRIDNEQFF.

The DNA for the CDR3 is TGTGCCAGCAGGCGGGACACTGAAGCTTTCTTT. Its protein product is CASRRDTEAFF. V and J are TRBV28 and TRBJ1-1; D is unresolved. CDR1 is MDHEN, CDR2 SYDVKM, per germline. This CDR3 is 11 amino acids long. V gave up 6 bases and J gave up 3 bases, with 5 bases separating them.

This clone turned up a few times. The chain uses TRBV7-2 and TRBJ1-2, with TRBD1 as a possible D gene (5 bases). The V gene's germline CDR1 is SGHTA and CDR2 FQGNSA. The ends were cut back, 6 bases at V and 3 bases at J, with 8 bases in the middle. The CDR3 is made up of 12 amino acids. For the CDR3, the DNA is TGTGCCAGCAGGGCGGGGGACTATGGCTACACCTTC. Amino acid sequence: CASRAGDYGYTF.

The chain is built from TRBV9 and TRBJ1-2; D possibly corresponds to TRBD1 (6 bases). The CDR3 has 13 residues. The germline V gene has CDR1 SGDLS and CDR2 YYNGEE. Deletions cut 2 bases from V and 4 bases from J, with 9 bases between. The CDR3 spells CASSVAQGYGYTF. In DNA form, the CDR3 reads TGTGCCAGCAGCGTCGCACAGGGCTATGGCTACACCTTC. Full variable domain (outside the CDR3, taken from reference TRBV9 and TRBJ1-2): DSGVTQTPKHLITATGQRVTLRCSPRSGDLSVYWYQQSLDQGLQFLIQYYNGEERAKGNILERFSAQQFPDLHSELNLSSLELGDSALYFCASSVAQGYGYTFGSGTRLTVV.

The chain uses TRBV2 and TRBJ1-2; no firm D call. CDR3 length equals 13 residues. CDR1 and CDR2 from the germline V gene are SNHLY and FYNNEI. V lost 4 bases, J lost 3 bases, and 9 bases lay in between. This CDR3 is CASSVAHDYGYTF. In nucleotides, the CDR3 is TGTGCCAGCAGTGTTGCACATGACTATGGCTACACCTTC. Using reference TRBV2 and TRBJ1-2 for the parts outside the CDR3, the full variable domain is EPEVTQTPSHQVTQMGQEVILRCVPISNHLYFYWYRQILGQKVEFLVSFYNNEISEKSEIFDDQFSVERPDGSNFTLKIRSTKLEDSAMYFCASSVAHDYGYTFGSGTRLTVV.

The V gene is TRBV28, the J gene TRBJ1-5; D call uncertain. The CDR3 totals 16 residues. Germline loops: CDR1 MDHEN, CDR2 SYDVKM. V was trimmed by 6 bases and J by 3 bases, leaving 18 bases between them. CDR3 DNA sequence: TGTGCCAGCAGACCCTCGACCGCGGGTTCCAATCAGCCCCAGCATTTT. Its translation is CASRPSTAGSNQPQHF.